Sequencing of this T cell receptor (beta chain) was carried out in a study of cytomegalovirus exposure and HLA in healthy donors. Turning to this clone: What it binds is unknown.

Healthy bone marrow donors formed the donor group. Study results and limitations: Prior analysis indicated that the majority of TCR beta V segments exhibited productivity approximately 87% or approximately 30% of the time. More than 150 TCR beta chains were listed as cytomegalovirus-associated.

CDR3 length equals 18 residues. The J segment lost 2 bases and the V segment lost 5 bases, leaving 12 bases of the junction unmatched. The V gene's germline CDR1 is SGHVS and CDR2 FQNEAQ. With 60 Vbeta and 13 Jbeta primers, the PCR was carried out. Here immunoSEQ multiplex PCR was the method, and the copy in TCRdb shows in-frame clones only, minus some. The top ten hold around 6.6% of the sample, which has 130,000 or so clones, less than 80% seen once. Source material: PBMCs. The chain is built from TRBV7-8 and TRBJ2-2; the match to TRBD1 covers 9 bases. This receptor was obtained from a man aged 35 to 55 in good health and CMV-seropositive. The CDR3 nucleotides are TGTGCCAGCAGCCATGTGGCCTTCACAGGGGGCAACACCGGGGAGCTGTTTTTT. Translation: CASSHVAFTGGNTGELFF.